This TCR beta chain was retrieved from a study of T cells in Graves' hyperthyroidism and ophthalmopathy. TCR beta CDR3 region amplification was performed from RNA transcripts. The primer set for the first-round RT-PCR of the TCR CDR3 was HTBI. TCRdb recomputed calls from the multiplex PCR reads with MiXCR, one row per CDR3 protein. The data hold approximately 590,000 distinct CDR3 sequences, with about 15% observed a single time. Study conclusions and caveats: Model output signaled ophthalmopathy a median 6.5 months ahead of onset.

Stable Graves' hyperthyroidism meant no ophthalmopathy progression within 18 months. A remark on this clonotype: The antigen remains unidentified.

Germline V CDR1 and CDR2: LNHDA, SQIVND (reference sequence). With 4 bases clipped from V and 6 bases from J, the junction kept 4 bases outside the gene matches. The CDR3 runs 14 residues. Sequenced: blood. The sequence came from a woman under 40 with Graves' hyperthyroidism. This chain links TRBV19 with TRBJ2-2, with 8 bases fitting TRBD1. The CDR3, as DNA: TGTGCCAGTAGTACAAGACAGGGGTCCGGGGAGCTGTTTTTT. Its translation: CASSTRQGSGELFF.